This T cell receptor beta chain was retrieved from a study of T cell responses to AZD1222 COVID-19 vaccine. Whole-study results and caveats: Most donors were white British, females outnumbered males, and clonal diversity was possibly underestimated. The study identified only six AZD1222 recipients as seropositive at baseline. Spike-specific TCR breadth rose after two AZD1222 doses, and depth rose as well.

Produced via immunoSEQ multiplex PCR; TCRdb's table is partial and in-frame only. The sample lists tens of thousands of clones; roughly 90% were seen once. This clone occurred once. Its antigen is unknown. Sequenced material: peripheral blood, taken on day 0 of AZD1222 vaccination. The TCR sequence derives from an adult in good health.

The CDR3 DNA is TGTGCCAGCTCACGCGCGACAGGGGGGAGCTCCTATAATTCACCCCTCCACTTT. It specifies CASSRATGGSSYNSPLHF. This chain links TRBV18 with TRBJ1-6; TRBD1 aligns across 9 bases. Per the germline V gene, CDR1 is KGHSH and CDR2 is LQKENI. Germline trimming cut 4 bases from V and 0 bases from J; bases unmatched to any gene: 7. This CDR3 comprises 18 residues.